This passage covers 22 T cell receptor beta chains from one sample sequenced in a study of identical twins. MiXCR, applied by TCRdb to the 5' RACE reads, yields one record per CDR3 protein. The table has around 1.7 million distinct CDR3 sequences, about 32% seen once. Sequenced: cord blood. The receptors shown here come from a newborn girl in good health.

The chain combines TRBV3-1 with TRBJ2-3; D is perhaps TRBD2 (5 bases). There are 16 residues in the CDR3. The V gene lost 4 bases and the J gene lost 0 bases, with 14 bases spanning the gap. Germline CDR1 LGHDT, CDR2 YNNKEL (reference sequence). For the CDR3, the DNA is TGTGCCAGCAGCCGAGGGAACCCAACAAGCACAGATACGCAGTATTTT. Translation gives CASSRGNPTSTDTQYF.

This clonotype was found a few times. The genes are TRBV20-1 and TRBJ2-5; TRBD2 is a possible D gene (5 bases). The CDR3 runs 12 residues. Germline V CDR1 and CDR2: DFQATT, SNEGSKA (reference sequence). Trimming pared 1 base from V and 6 bases from J, leaving 9 bases between. CDR3 loop: CSARVLAKTQYF. In nucleotides, the CDR3 is TGCAGTGCTAGAGTCCTAGCCAAGACCCAGTACTTC.

This clonotype was counted between two and nine times. V is TRBV6-5 and J is TRBJ2-3, with 9 bases aligning to TRBD2. The CDR3 loop spans 18 amino acids. Germline V CDR1 and CDR2: MNHEY, SVGAGI. Trimming cost V 0 bases and J 0 bases; bases outside gene matches: 7. The CDR3 here is CASSYSGLAGSSTDTQYF. The CDR3 coding sequence is TGTGCCAGCAGTTACTCGGGGCTAGCGGGGAGTAGCACAGATACGCAGTATTTT.

The chain employs TRBV24-1 and TRBJ2-3; 7 bases are a match to TRBD2. The V gene's germline CDR1 is KGHDR and CDR2 SFDVKD. With V trimmed by 4 bases and J by 7 bases, 7 bases remained unmatched. The CDR3 is made up of 14 amino acids. The CDR3 nucleotides are TGTGCCACCAGTGAAGGCGGGGGAAAACATACGCAGTATTTT. Protein: CATSEGGGKHTQYF.

This rearrangement joins TRBV12-3 or TRBV12-4 to TRBJ2-4; 14 bases match TRBD2. This CDR3 comprises 18 residues. V lost 4 bases, J lost 2 bases, and 7 bases stayed unmatched. CDR3 sequence (DNA): TGTGCCAGCAGTTGTAGGGGACTAGCGGGAGAGTCCAAAAACATTCAGTACTTC. This translates into CASSCRGLAGESKNIQYF.

To note about this clonotype: A much larger clone differs by one base, so this may be a read error. The chain uses TRBV2 and TRBJ2-1; D unresolved. The CDR3 is 10 amino acids. Looked up from germline, CDR1 is SNHLY and CDR2 is FYNNEI. The CDR3 coding sequence is TGTGTCAGCGCCTGGGATGAGCAGTTCTTC. Translation: CVSAWDEQFF.

This clonotype has at least ten counts. The chain uses TRBV2 and TRBJ2-3, with 7 positions matching TRBD2. The CDR3 has 14 residues. The J segment lost 2 bases and the V segment lost 6 bases, leaving 5 bases of the junction unmatched. From germline, CDR1 is SNHLY and CDR2 FYNNEI. This CDR3 is CASRRDYPTDTQYF. The CDR3 DNA reads TGTGCCAGCAGAAGGGACTACCCCACAGATACGCAGTATTTT.

CDR3 in DNA: TGCGCCAGCACTACCGGGGTAGCGGGAAACAATGAGCAGTTCTTC. Protein: CASTTGVAGNNEQFF. The chain combines TRBV10-2 with TRBJ2-1, with 8 bases lining up with TRBD2. The germline V gene encodes CDR1 WSHSY and CDR2 SAAADI. V shed 7 bases, J shed 5 bases, and the junction held 10 bases outside the gene matches. The CDR3 sequence is 15 residues long.

This clonotype has more than one count but fewer than ten. The V gene is TRBV28, the J gene TRBJ1-6; 11 bases line up with TRBD1. CDR3 length: 15 residues. V lost 7 bases, J lost 7 bases, and 6 bases stayed unmatched. Germline V lookup: CDR1 MDHEN, CDR2 SYDVKM. The DNA for the CDR3 is TGTGCCAGCACCCCCGGACAGGGGGCGAATTCACCCCTCCACTTT. Amino acid sequence: CASTPGQGANSPLHF.

V usage is TRBV6-1 and J usage is TRBJ1-4; D is unclear. The CDR3 has 12 amino acids. Trimming removed 6 bases from V and 4 bases from J, with 6 bases in between. The germline gives CDR1 MNHNS, CDR2 SASEGT. The CDR3 nucleotides are TGTGCCAGCAGCCGGATTAATGAAAAACTGTTTTTT. It translates to CASSRINEKLFF.

This clonotype was picked up many times. The V gene is TRBV4-2, the J gene TRBJ2-7; possibly TRBD2 for D (5 bases). Germline CDR1 is LGHNA and CDR2 is YNFKEQ. The CDR3 runs to 14 residues. V was clipped by 1 base and J by 1 base, with 8 bases between them. CDR3 in amino acids: CASSQVEGSYEQYF. The CDR3 DNA sequence: TGTGCCAGCAGCCAAGTTGAGGGATCCTACGAGCAGTACTTC.

V is TRBV5-1 and J is TRBJ1-6, with TRBD1 as a possible D gene (6 bases). Trimming took 4 bases from V and 9 from J, leaving 14 bases between them. CDR1 and CDR2 from the germline V gene are SGHRS and YFSETQ. The CDR3 has 14 amino acids. CDR3: CASSIRQDSSPLHF. DNA of the CDR3: TGCGCCAGCAGCATACGACAGGATAGTTCACCCCTCCACTTT.

The table lists this clonotype with a few counts. The chain recombines TRBV11-2 with TRBJ2-3; maybe TRBD1 (5 bases). The germline V gene has CDR1 SGHAT and CDR2 FQNNGV. The CDR3 extends over 13 amino acids. V lost 2 bases and J 11 bases, leaving 14 bases between the germline ends. The CDR3: CASSLWKGIRQYF. The CDR3 region has the DNA TGTGCCAGCAGCTTATGGAAGGGGATTAGGCAGTATTTT.

The chain joins TRBV20-1 to TRBJ1-1; TRBD1 aligns across 7 bases. The CDR3 covers 15 residues. Looked up from germline, CDR1 is DFQATT and CDR2 is SNEGSKA (reference sequence). J lost 3 bases, V lost 2 bases, and 9 bases had no gene match. The CDR3 coding sequence is TGCAGTGCTAGACCCCCGACAGGGCTGGACACTGAAGCTTTCTTT. Translation gives CSARPPTGLDTEAFF.

In its sample, this clonotype was seen many times. The DNA of the CDR3 is TGTGCCAGCAGTACACTACAGGGGTCCGTTCGAGAGACCCAGTACTTC. Residues: CASSTLQGSVRETQYF. The chain links TRBV12-3 or TRBV12-4 to TRBJ2-5; 7 nucleotides align to TRBD1. This CDR3 comprises 16 residues. Unmatched junction bases numbered 13, after V lost 5 bases and J lost 4 bases.

The J gene is TRBJ2-1, the V gene TRBV11-2, with D possibly TRBD2 on 6 matching bases. This CDR3 is 16 amino acids long. V dropped 1 base and J dropped 0 bases, with 10 bases sitting between them. In germline, CDR1 is SGHAT, CDR2 FQNNGV. This chain's CDR3 is CASSLGSGLSYNEQFF. The CDR3 nucleotides are TGTGCCAGCAGCTTAGGAAGCGGGCTCTCCTACAATGAGCAGTTCTTC.

Concerning this clonotype itself: Given a much more abundant clone one base away, this may be a read error. V usage is TRBV14 and J usage is TRBJ2-1; TRBD2 aligns across 9 bases. The DNA end is more similar to TRBJ2-7, so the J call may be wrong. CDR3 length: 17 amino acids. Germline V gene data show CDR1 as SGHDN and CDR2 as FVKESK. Here the CDR3 DNA reads TGTGCCAGCAGACTACAGGAGTGGACTAGCGTCTACAATGAGCAGTACTTC. Protein: CASRLQEWTSVYNEQYF.

The rearrangement uses TRBV12-3 or TRBV12-4 and TRBJ1-2; 9 positions match TRBD1. V was clipped by 3 bases and J by 7 bases; unmatched bases: 9. This CDR3 has 15 amino acids. The CDR3 protein is CASSLNHRGQVGYTF. CDR3 DNA: TGTGCCAGCAGTTTGAACCACAGGGGGCAAGTTGGCTACACCTTC.

V usage is TRBV20-1 and J usage is TRBJ2-5, with D possibly matching TRBD2 (6 bases). This CDR3 is built from 15 residues. V was pared by 0 bases and J by 7 bases, with 18 bases between. Germline assignment: CDR1 DFQATT and CDR2 SNEGSKA (reference sequence). CDR3 protein: CSARDSAGIRGTQYF. CDR3 bases: TGCAGTGCTAGAGATTCGGCGGGGATTCGGGGGACCCAGTACTTC.

CDR3 sequence: CATKGASKNIQYF. CDR3 nucleotides: TGTGCCACCAAGGGGGCGTCCAAAAACATTCAGTACTTC. The gene calls are TRBV10-3 and TRBJ2-4; 7 positions agree with TRBD1. The ends lost 10 bases at V and 2 bases at J; junction bases unmatched: 5. CDR1 is ENHRY, CDR2 SYGVKD, per germline. This CDR3 has 13 amino acids.

The gene calls are TRBV28 and TRBJ2-3, with 13 bases that match TRBD2. Germline-derived CDR1 and CDR2 are MDHEN and SYDVKM. CDR3 length: 16 amino acids. Unmatched junction bases numbered 0, after V lost 0 bases and J lost 3 bases. In DNA form, the CDR3 reads TGTGCCAGCAGTTTATGGACTAGCGGGAGGACAGATACGCAGTATTTT. It codes for CASSLWTSGRTDTQYF.

The rearrangement uses TRBV5-1 and TRBJ2-5; perhaps TRBD2 as D (5 bases). The CDR3 covers 14 residues. Trimming left V 0 bases short and J 3 bases short, with 9 bases between. The V gene's germline CDR1 is SGHRS and CDR2 YFSETQ. The CDR3 bases are TGCGCCAGCAGCTTGGTAGCGTCGGAAGAGACCCAGTACTTC. It encodes CASSLVASEETQYF. Full variable domain (missing parts from reference TRBV5-1 and TRBJ2-5): KAGVTQTPRYLIKTRGQQVTLSCSPISGHRSVSWYQQTPGQGLQFLFEYFSETQRNKGNFPGRFSGRQFSNSRSEMNVSTLELGDSALYLCASSLVASEETQYFGPGTRLLVL.